The 6 T cell receptor beta chains below were found in one sample sequenced in a study of OX40 agonist ivuxolimab in advanced cancers. This table comes from immunoSEQ multiplex PCR, and its TCRdb copy is limited to in-frame clones, with some not included. Among about 14,000 clones listed, 77% were seen once. The specimen comprised CD4+ or CD8+ T cells sorted from blood, sampled in a trial of the OX40 agonist ivuxolimab. The receptors come from an adult with an advanced solid tumor such as melanoma, head and neck, liver or kidney cancer.

The chain joins TRBV6-5 to TRBJ2-1; D possibly corresponds to TRBD1 (6 bases). Germline CDR1 is MNHEY and CDR2 is SVGAGI. This CDR3 has 13 residues. Trimming shortened V by 2 bases and J by 7 bases, and 9 bases separated the two germline ends. The DNA for the CDR3 is TGTGCCAGCAGTTACAACCAGGGGAATGAGCAGTTCTTC. Translating gives CASSYNQGNEQFF.

This clone was counted only a few times. V is TRBV19 and J is TRBJ1-2; TRBD1 is a possible D gene (5 bases). Trimming removed 5 bases at V and 5 bases at J, with 12 bases between. Germline V gives CDR1 LNHDA, CDR2 SQIVND (reference sequence). This CDR3 has 13 amino acids. The CDR3 loop is CASSAGTLYGYTF. CDR3 DNA sequence: TGTGCCAGTAGTGCGGGGACCTTATATGGCTACACCTTC.

The chain links TRBV5-6 to TRBJ2-4; D call uncertain. CDR3 length: 16 residues. Germline-derived CDR1 and CDR2 are SGHDT and YYEEEE. Trimming removed 4 bases from V and 0 bases from J, with 14 bases in between. CDR3 DNA: TGTGCCAGCAGCCGAACAGTTACCTCAGCCAAAAACATTCAGTACTTC. Its protein product is CASSRTVTSAKNIQYF.

Here the CDR3 reads CASSPDRSSYEQYF. The CDR3 nucleotides read TGTGCCAGCAGCCCGGACAGGAGTTCCTACGAGCAGTACTTC. J is TRBJ2-7 and V is TRBV28; 7 nucleotides match TRBD1. With 6 bases clipped from V and 1 base from J, the junction kept 6 bases outside the gene matches. Per the germline V gene, CDR1 is MDHEN and CDR2 is SYDVKM. The CDR3 consists of 14 residues. Together with reference TRBV28 and TRBJ2-7, the CDR3 gives the full variable domain: DVKVTQSSRYLVKRTGEKVFLECVQDMDHENMFWYRQDPGLGLRLIYFSYDVKMKEKGDIPEGYSVSREKKERFSLILESASTNQTSMYLCASSPDRSSYEQYFGPGTRLTVT.

This clone is deemed medium-sized. The chain joins TRBV5-4 to TRBJ1-1, with D unclear. The CDR3 is 13 residues long. The germline V gene encodes CDR1 SGHNT and CDR2 YYREEE (reference sequence). V gave up 5 bases and J gave up 1 base, with 9 bases separating them. The CDR3 region has the DNA TGTGCCAGCAGTCACGAGGCGAACACTGAAGCTTTCTTT. It encodes CASSHEANTEAFF.

The rearrangement joins TRBV5-1 to TRBJ2-7; D is possibly TRBD1 (6 bases). Trimming stripped 0 bases from V and 3 bases from J, with 7 bases between. This CDR3 comprises 13 residues. Germline values: CDR1 SGHRS, CDR2 YFSETQ. The CDR3 is CASSLEQGYEQYF. The CDR3 nucleotides are TGCGCCAGCAGCTTGGAACAGGGCTACGAGCAGTACTTC.